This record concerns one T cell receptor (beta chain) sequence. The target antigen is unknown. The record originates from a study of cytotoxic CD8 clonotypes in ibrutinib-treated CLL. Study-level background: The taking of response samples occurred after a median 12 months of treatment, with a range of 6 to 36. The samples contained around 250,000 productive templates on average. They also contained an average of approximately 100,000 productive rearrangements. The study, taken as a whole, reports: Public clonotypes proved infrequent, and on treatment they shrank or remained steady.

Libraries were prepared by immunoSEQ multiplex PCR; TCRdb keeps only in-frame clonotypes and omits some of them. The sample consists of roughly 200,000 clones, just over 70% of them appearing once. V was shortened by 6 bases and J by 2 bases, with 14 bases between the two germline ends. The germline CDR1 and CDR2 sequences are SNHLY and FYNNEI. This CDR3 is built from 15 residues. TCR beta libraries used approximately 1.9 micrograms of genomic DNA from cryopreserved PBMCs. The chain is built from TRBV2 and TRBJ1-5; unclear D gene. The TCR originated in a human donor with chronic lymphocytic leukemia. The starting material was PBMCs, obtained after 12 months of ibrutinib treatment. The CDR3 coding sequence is TGTGCCAGCAGGACCGGGCCTCTGGGCAATCAGCCCCAGCATTTT. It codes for CASRTGPLGNQPQHF.